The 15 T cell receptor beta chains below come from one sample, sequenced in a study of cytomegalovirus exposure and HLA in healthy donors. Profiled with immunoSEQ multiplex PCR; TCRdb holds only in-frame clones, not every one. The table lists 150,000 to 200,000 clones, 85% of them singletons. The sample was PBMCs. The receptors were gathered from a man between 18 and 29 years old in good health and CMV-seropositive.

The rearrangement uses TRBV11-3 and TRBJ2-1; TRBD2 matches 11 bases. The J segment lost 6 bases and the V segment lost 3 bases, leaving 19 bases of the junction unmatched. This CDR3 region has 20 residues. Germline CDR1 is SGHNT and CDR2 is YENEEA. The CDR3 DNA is TGTGCCAGCAGCTTTAGACTAGCGGGAACCCAAAAGGGACGATTCAATGAGCAGTTCTTC. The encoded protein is CASSFRLAGTQKGRFNEQFF.

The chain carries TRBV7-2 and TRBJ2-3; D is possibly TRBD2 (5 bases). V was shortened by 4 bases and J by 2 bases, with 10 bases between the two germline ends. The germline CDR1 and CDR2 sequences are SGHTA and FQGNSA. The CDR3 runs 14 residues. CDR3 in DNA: TGTGCCAGCAGCTCTAGCCAAGTCACAGATACGCAGTATTTT. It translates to CASSSSQVTDTQYF.

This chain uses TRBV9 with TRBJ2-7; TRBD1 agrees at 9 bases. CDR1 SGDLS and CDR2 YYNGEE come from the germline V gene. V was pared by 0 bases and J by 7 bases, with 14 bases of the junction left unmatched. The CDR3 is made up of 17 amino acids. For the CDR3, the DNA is TGTGCCAGCAGCGTAGGGCTCGGGGACAGGGAAGCGTCTGAGCAGTACTTC. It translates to CASSVGLGDREASEQYF.

CDR3 bases: TGTGCCAGCACCGCAGCGGGACCCGCGAACACCGGGGAGCTGTTTTTT. Its protein product is CASTAAGPANTGELFF. The rearrangement joins TRBV7-8 to TRBJ2-2; 7 bases fit TRBD2. V was pared by 7 bases and J by 0 bases, with 8 bases of the junction left unmatched. There are 16 residues in the CDR3. Germline V gene lookup returns CDR1 SGHVS and CDR2 FQNEAQ.

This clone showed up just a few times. The CDR3 sequence is CASSLGQGVYGYTF. The CDR3 coding sequence is TGTGCCAGCAGTCTGGGCCAAGGGGTTTACGGCTACACCTTC. This chain uses TRBV2 with TRBJ1-2; possibly TRBD1 for D (5 bases). This CDR3 is built from 14 residues. CDR1 and CDR2 (germline): SNHLY, FYNNEI. The germline V and J ends were trimmed by 5 bases and 8 bases, with 18 bases remaining between them.

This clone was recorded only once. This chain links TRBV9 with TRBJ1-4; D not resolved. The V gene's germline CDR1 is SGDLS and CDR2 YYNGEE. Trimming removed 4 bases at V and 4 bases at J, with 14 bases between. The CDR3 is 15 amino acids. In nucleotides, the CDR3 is TGTGCCAGCAGCCCAACGGGAACGATTAATGAAAAACTGTTTTTT. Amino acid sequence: CASSPTGTINEKLFF.

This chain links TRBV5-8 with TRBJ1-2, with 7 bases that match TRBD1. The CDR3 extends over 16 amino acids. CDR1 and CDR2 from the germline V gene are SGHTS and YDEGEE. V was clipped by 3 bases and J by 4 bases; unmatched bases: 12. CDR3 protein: CASSSYWTGDFYGYTF. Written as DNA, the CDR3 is TGTGCCAGCAGCTCTTACTGGACAGGAGATTTCTATGGCTACACCTTC.

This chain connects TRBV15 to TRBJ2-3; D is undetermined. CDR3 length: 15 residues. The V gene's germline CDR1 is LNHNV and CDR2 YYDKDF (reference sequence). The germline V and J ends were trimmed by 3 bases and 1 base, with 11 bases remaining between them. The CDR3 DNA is TGTGCCACCAGCAGCCGGATGAGCGGCACAGATACGCAGTATTTT. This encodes CATSSRMSGTDTQYF.

DNA of the CDR3: TGCGCCAGCAGCCGAGGGACAGGTGACCCCTACGAGCAGTACTTC. Amino acids: CASSRGTGDPYEQYF. The V gene is TRBV5-1, the J gene TRBJ2-7, with 8 bases lining up with TRBD1. The germline V gene encodes CDR1 SGHRS and CDR2 YFSETQ. J was trimmed by 2 bases and V by 4 bases; bases with no gene match: 8. The CDR3 runs to 15 residues.

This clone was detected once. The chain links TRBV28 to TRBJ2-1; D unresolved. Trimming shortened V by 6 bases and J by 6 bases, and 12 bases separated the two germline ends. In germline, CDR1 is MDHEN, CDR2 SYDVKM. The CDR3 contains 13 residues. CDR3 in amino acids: CASRLEAFNEQFF. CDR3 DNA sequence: TGTGCCAGCAGGCTAGAGGCCTTCAATGAGCAGTTCTTC.

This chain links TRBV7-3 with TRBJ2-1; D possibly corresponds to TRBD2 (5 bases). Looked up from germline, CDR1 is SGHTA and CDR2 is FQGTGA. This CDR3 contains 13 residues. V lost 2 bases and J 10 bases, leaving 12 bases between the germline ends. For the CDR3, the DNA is TGTGCCAGCAGCTTAGGGCTAGCCGGCGAGCAGTTCTTC. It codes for CASSLGLAGEQFF.

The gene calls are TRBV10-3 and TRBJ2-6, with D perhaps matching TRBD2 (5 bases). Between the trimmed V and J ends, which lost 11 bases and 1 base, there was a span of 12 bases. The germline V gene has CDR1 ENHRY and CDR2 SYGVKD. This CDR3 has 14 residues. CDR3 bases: TGTGCCGTTTCGGGGTCATCTGGGGCCAACGTCCTGACTTTC. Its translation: CAVSGSSGANVLTF.

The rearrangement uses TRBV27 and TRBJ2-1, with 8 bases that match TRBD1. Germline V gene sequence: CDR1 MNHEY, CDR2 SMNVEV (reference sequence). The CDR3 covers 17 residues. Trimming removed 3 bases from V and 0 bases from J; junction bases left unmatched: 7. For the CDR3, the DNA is TGTGCCAGCAGTTTTAGCCGGACAGGGAGCTCCTACAATGAGCAGTTCTTC. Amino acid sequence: CASSFSRTGSSYNEQFF.

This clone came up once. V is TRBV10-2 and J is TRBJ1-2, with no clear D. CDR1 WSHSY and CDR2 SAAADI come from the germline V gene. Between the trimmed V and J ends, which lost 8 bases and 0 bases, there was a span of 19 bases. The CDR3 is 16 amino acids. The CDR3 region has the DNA TGCGCCAGCTTGCCGGGAAACCTCTTCCCTAACTATGGCTACACCTTC. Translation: CASLPGNLFPNYGYTF.

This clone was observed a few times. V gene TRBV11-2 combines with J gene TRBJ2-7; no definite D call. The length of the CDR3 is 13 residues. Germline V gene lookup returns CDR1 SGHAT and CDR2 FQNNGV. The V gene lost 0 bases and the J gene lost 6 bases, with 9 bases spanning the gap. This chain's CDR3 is CASSLDLNREQYF. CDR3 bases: TGTGCCAGCAGCTTAGATCTTAATCGCGAGCAGTACTTC.